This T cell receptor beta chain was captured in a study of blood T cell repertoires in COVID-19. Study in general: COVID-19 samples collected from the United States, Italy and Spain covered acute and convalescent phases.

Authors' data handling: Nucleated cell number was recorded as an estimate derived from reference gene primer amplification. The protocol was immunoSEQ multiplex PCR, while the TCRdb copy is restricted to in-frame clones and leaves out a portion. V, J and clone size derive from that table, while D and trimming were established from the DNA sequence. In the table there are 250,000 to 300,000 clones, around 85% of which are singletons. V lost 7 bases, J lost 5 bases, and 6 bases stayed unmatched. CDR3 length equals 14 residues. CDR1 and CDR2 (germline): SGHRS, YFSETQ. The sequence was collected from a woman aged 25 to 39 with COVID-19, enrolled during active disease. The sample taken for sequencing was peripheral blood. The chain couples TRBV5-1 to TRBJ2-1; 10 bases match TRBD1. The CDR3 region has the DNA TGCGCCAGCGGAGGGACAGGGGATAACAATGAGCAGTTCTTC. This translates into CASGGTGDNNEQFF.